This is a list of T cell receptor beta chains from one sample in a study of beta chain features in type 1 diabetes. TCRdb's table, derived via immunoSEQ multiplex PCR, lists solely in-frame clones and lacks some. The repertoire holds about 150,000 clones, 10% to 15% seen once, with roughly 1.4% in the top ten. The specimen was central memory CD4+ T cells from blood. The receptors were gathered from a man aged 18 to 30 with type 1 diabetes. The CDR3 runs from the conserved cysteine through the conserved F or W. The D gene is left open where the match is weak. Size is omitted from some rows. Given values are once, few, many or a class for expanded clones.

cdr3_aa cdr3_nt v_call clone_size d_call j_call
CSAPTSTEAFF TGCAGTGCGCCGACCTCCACTGAAGCTTTCTTT TRBV20-1 - - TRBJ1-1
CASGQPSSYEQYF TGTGCCAGTGGACAGCCCAGCTCCTACGAGCAGTACTTC TRBV6-6 - - TRBJ2-7
CSGEQGAGETQYF TGCAGCGGTGAGCAGGGGGCAGGAGAGACCCAGTACTTC TRBV29-1 - TRBD1 TRBJ2-5
CASSLGQDTNYGYTF TGCGCCAGCAGCCTCGGACAGGACACTAACTATGGCTACACCTTC TRBV4-1 - TRBD1 TRBJ1-2
CASSYGRNSNQPQHF TGTGCCAGCAGCTACGGACGGAATAGCAATCAGCCCCAGCATTTT TRBV5-6 - - TRBJ1-5
CASSQWGDYGYTF TGTGCCAGCAGTCAATGGGGGGACTATGGCTACACCTTC TRBV6-6 - - TRBJ1-2
CASRFPGANVLTF TGTGCCAGCAGGTTCCCTGGGGCCAACGTCCTGACTTTC TRBV5-6 few - TRBJ2-6
CASSQVPGGNSPLHF TGCGCCAGCAGCCAAGTCCCGGGGGGAAATTCACCCCTCCACTTT TRBV4-1 - - TRBJ1-6
CASSSQGSSGNTIYF TGTGCCAGCAGCTCACAGGGGAGCTCTGGAAACACCATATATTTT TRBV7-6 many TRBD1 TRBJ1-3
CASSLGWVPNNEQFF TGTGCCAGCAGTTTAGGGTGGGTTCCCAACAATGAGCAGTTCTTC TRBV27 few - TRBJ2-1
CASSRTLQETQYF TGCGCCAGCAGCCGGACACTCCAAGAGACCCAGTACTTC TRBV10-1 - - TRBJ2-5
CSFGHNYGYTF TGCAGCTTCGGACACAACTATGGCTACACCTTC TRBV29-1 few - TRBJ1-2
CASSPTGVQETQYF TGTGCCAGCAGCCCAACAGGGGTACAAGAGACCCAGTACTTC TRBV7-6 few TRBD1 TRBJ2-5
CASSLRDVDQRGSGANVLTF TGTGCCAGCAGCTTACGGGACGTAGACCAGAGGGGCTCTGGGGCCAACGTCCTGACTTTC TRBV7-6 - - TRBJ2-6
CASSLGTGADVNQPQHF TGTGCCAGCAGCTTGGGGACAGGGGCGGACGTCAATCAGCCCCAGCATTTT TRBV5-4 - TRBD1 TRBJ1-5
CASRQGDGYTF TGTGCCAGTCGCCAGGGGGATGGCTACACCTTC TRBV19 few TRBD1 TRBJ1-2
CASSLGAGGLDTQYF TGTGCCAGCAGTTTAGGAGCGGGGGGGCTCGATACGCAGTATTTT TRBV27 many TRBD2 TRBJ2-3
CASSDHRDTIYF TGTGCCAGCAGTGACCACAGGGACACCATATATTTT TRBV6-1 - - TRBJ1-3
CASSDPDGTFDEKLFF TGTGCCAGCAGTGACCCAGACGGGACTTTTGATGAAAAACTGTTTTTT TRBV6-1 - - TRBJ1-4
CASSSITETQYF TGTGCCAGCAGCTCGATCACAGAGACCCAGTACTTC TRBV7-9 - - TRBJ2-5
CASSLGHQNTEAFF TGTGCCAGCAGCTTGGGACACCAGAACACTGAAGCTTTCTTT TRBV11-2 - - TRBJ1-1
CASSFTGGPNEQFF TGTGCCAGCAGCTTTACCGGGGGCCCGAATGAGCAGTTCTTC TRBV7-8 - - TRBJ2-1
CATSRGNEKLFF TGTGCCACCAGCAGAGGAAATGAAAAACTGTTTTTT TRBV15 few - TRBJ1-4
CAISEYYEQYF TGTGCCATCAGCGAATACTACGAGCAGTACTTC TRBV10-3 - - TRBJ2-7
CASRTGWNSNQPQHF TGCGCCAGCCGAACAGGGTGGAATAGCAATCAGCCCCAGCATTTT TRBV4-1 - - TRBJ1-5
CAVQGVTYEQYF TGTGCCGTACAAGGGGTCACCTACGAGCAGTACTTC TRBV6-1 few - TRBJ2-7
CASSQGRLAGSSYNEQFF TGCGCCAGCAGCCAAGGACGTCTAGCGGGGAGCTCCTACAATGAGCAGTTCTTC TRBV4-1 many TRBD2 TRBJ2-1
CASSSMTGGSYEQYF TGTGCCAGCAGCTCCATGACAGGCGGCTCCTACGAGCAGTACTTC TRBV5-4 few - TRBJ2-7
CASSFSQGERETQYF TGTGCCAGCAGCTTTTCTCAGGGGGAGAGGGAGACCCAGTACTTC TRBV5-6 - TRBD1 TRBJ2-5
CASSERRTGANVLTF TGCGCCAGCAGTGAGCGCCGTACGGGGGCCAACGTCCTGACTTTC TRBV10-2 - - TRBJ2-6
CAWRGGQPLDYGYTF TGTGCCTGGAGAGGCGGACAGCCTCTAGACTATGGCTACACCTTC TRBV30 - - TRBJ1-2
CASSFSLATNEQFF TGTGCCAGCAGTTTTAGTCTAGCGACCAATGAGCAGTTCTTC TRBV27 few - TRBJ2-1
CASSVQGDQPQHF TGTGCCAGCAGCGTACAGGGGGATCAGCCCCAGCATTTT TRBV7-2 many TRBD1 TRBJ1-5
CATSRDLTGSGYGYTF TGTGCCACCAGCAGAGATCTGACAGGGTCGGGCTATGGCTACACCTTC TRBV15 few TRBD1 TRBJ1-2
CASSVRGTSGEQYF TGTGCCAGCAGTGTACGGGGTACTAGTGGCGAGCAGTACTTC TRBV2 few - TRBJ2-7
CASSRQLQETQYF TGTGCCAGCAGCAGACAGCTCCAAGAGACCCAGTACTTC TRBV14 - - TRBJ2-5
CASTRSFNYGYTF TGTGCCAGCACCCGTTCCTTCAACTATGGCTACACCTTC TRBV2 few - TRBJ1-2
CASSPPGRTEQFF TGTGCCAGCTCACCACCAGGACGGACCGAGCAGTTCTTC TRBV18 - - TRBJ2-1
CAWARGGNQPQHF TGTGCCTGGGCCCGAGGGGGCAATCAGCCCCAGCATTTT TRBV30 - - TRBJ1-5
CASSPMDRGRETQYF TGTGCCAGCAGTCCCATGGACAGGGGAAGAGAGACCCAGTACTTC TRBV25-1 few TRBD1 TRBJ2-5
CASRKPGLAGVPDTQYF TGTGCCAGCAGAAAACCGGGACTAGCGGGGGTCCCAGATACGCAGTATTTT TRBV21-1 - - TRBJ2-3
CASSPSGVTGTQYF TGCGCCAGCAGCCCGTCAGGGGTCACAGGGACCCAGTACTTC TRBV5-1 few - TRBJ2-5
CASSQDLASGGTDTQYF TGTGCCAGCAGCCAAGATCTCGCTAGCGGGGGTACAGATACGCAGTATTTT TRBV4-2 few TRBD2 TRBJ2-3
CASSSRRDAAFF TGTGCCAGCAGCTCCCGAAGAGACGCAGCTTTCTTT TRBV14 - - TRBJ1-1